This TCR beta chain is from a study of Ad26.COV2.S vaccination and SARS-CoV-2 variants. Assay used: immunoSEQ multiplex PCR; TCRdb lists only in-frame clones, some missing. The sample yields over 400,000 clones, about nine tenths seen once. Comment on this clone: Its matching antigen is unknown.

This CDR3 spans 14 amino acids. Germline values: CDR1 SNHLY, CDR2 FYNNEI. Trimming shortened V by 5 bases and J by 0 bases, and 9 bases separated the two germline ends. Overall study results and limits: It was vaccine recipients, not placebo recipients, who had the higher spike-specific TCR breadth. Measurements of TCR breadth and depth may have given underestimates of the total T cell responses. Responses of spike-specific T cells (both CD8+ and CD4+) reportedly showed substantial breadth after vaccination.

Treatment in this sample: approximately 18 received Ad26.COV2.S at low or high dose, single or two shots; about five received placebo; per-sample allocation not given. It was on day 63 after the first vaccine or placebo injection that samples were taken. The source was peripheral blood, collected in a trial of Ad26.COV2.S vaccine versus placebo. The V gene is TRBV2, the J gene TRBJ2-3; D gene uncertain. This TCR came from a person aged 18-60 years who received the Ad26.COV2.S COVID-19 vaccine or a placebo. The CDR3 protein is CASSSVGSTDTQYF. CDR3 nucleotides: TGTGCCAGCAGTTCGGTGGGGAGCACAGATACGCAGTATTTT.